These 19 T cell receptor beta chains were sequenced from one sample in a study of T cell responses to AZD1222 COVID-19 vaccine. The table came from immunoSEQ multiplex PCR; TCRdb's copy has only in-frame clones and leaves some out. This sample has 120,000 or so clones; about 90% occur once, and the top ten carry 0.85% to 1.3%. The sequencing here drew on peripheral blood, taken on day 0 of AZD1222 vaccination. Receptors were obtained from an adult in good health.

The chain's CDR3 is CASSVLYSNQPQHF. In nucleotides, the CDR3 is TGTGCCAGCAGCGTGCTTTATAGCAATCAGCCCCAGCATTTT. The gene calls are TRBV6-6 and TRBJ1-5; no clear D gene. Germline V gene lookup returns CDR1 MNHNY and CDR2 SVGAGI (reference sequence). The CDR3 contains 14 residues. The V end lost 6 bases, the J end lost 0 bases, and 9 bases lay between the germline ends.

The chain carries TRBV5-1 and TRBJ1-3; the D gene is possibly TRBD1 (5 bases). V lost 6 bases, J lost 9 bases, and 22 bases lay in between. The germline CDR1 and CDR2 sequences are SGHRS and YFSETQ. There are 15 residues in the CDR3. CDR3: CASTTSGIGTGTIYF. In DNA, the CDR3 is TGCGCCAGCACCACTAGTGGAATCGGTACAGGCACCATATATTTT.

The chain recombines TRBV5-4 with TRBJ1-2; 7 bases agree with TRBD1. Germline V gives CDR1 SGHNT, CDR2 YYREEE (reference sequence). V was clipped by 3 bases and J by 9 bases; unmatched bases: 5. The CDR3 totals 12 residues. The CDR3 loop is CASSSNRGSYTF. The CDR3 DNA sequence: TGTGCCAGCAGCTCAAACAGGGGAAGCTACACCTTC.

The rearrangement joins TRBV10-3 to TRBJ2-2; no reliable D call. The CDR3 spans 12 residues. Deletions cut 6 bases from V and 1 base from J, with 3 bases between. Per the germline V gene, CDR1 is ENHRY and CDR2 is SYGVKD. The CDR3 reads CAIRENTGELFF. For the CDR3, the DNA is TGTGCCATCAGAGAGAACACCGGGGAGCTGTTTTTT.

The J gene is TRBJ2-1, the V gene TRBV15; D gene unclear. Germline CDR1 and CDR2: LNHNV and YYDKDF (reference sequence). Trimming stripped 7 bases from V and 10 bases from J, with 14 bases between. The CDR3 has 12 amino acids. For the CDR3, the DNA is TGTGCCACCACCGCTCTACTGGGCGAGCAGTTCTTC. Residues: CATTALLGEQFF.

The V and J genes are TRBV9 and TRBJ1-6; D ambiguous. The length of the CDR3 is 17 residues. V was cut by 3 bases and J by 12 bases, with 25 bases left in between. The germline V gene has CDR1 SGDLS and CDR2 YYNGEE. The CDR3 nucleotides are TGTGCCAGCAGCGGAGACCCGTCTCCCTGGGGAACCGAACCCCTCCACTTT. It codes for CASSGDPSPWGTEPLHF. Full variable domain (outside the CDR3, taken from reference TRBV9 and TRBJ1-6): DSGVTQTPKHLITATGQRVTLRCSPRSGDLSVYWYQQSLDQGLQFLIQYYNGEERAKGNILERFSAQQFPDLHSELNLSSLELGDSALYFCASSGDPSPWGTEPLHFGNGTRLTVT.

The rearrangement links TRBV7-4 to TRBJ1-1; D may be TRBD1 (5 bases). CDR3 size: 17 residues. CDR1 and CDR2 from the germline V gene are SGHVT and SQSDAQ. The ends were cut back, 1 base at V and 5 bases at J, with 20 bases in the middle. CDR3 in amino acids: CASSLVHRAGRRTEAFF. The DNA for the CDR3 is TGTGCCAGCAGCTTAGTTCACCGGGCAGGGCGAAGAACTGAAGCTTTCTTT.

The rearrangement links TRBV5-4 to TRBJ1-5; 7 nucleotides agree with TRBD1. The V and J ends lost 4 bases and 6 bases, in that order; junction bases with no gene match: 4. Germline values: CDR1 SGHNT, CDR2 YYREEE (reference sequence). This CDR3 region has 13 residues. The CDR3 bases are TGTGCCAGCAGCGTAGACAGGGCTCAGCCCCAGCATTTT. Translated, it gives CASSVDRAQPQHF.

The rearrangement uses TRBV24-1 and TRBJ1-1, with 8 bases lining up with TRBD1. The germline V gene encodes CDR1 KGHDR and CDR2 SFDVKD. CDR3 length: 13 amino acids. Trimming cost V 7 bases and J 5 bases; bases outside gene matches: 5. The CDR3 nucleotides are TGTGCCACCAGCAACTACAGGGGGACTGAAGCTTTCTTT. This encodes CATSNYRGTEAFF.

The chain recombines TRBV28 with TRBJ2-3, with 15 bases fitting TRBD2. Trimming cost V 4 bases and J 6 bases; bases outside gene matches: 11. CDR1 and CDR2 (germline): MDHEN, SYDVKM. The CDR3 is 18 residues long. CDR3 coding DNA: TGTGCCAGCAGTTCACCCCCGGGACTAGCGGGAGGAGTGGATACGCAGTATTTT. The encoded protein is CASSSPPGLAGGVDTQYF.

The J gene is TRBJ1-2, the V gene TRBV10-3; D perhaps matches TRBD1 (6 bases). V was clipped by 10 bases and J by 7 bases, with 16 bases between them. This CDR3 is 12 amino acids long. Germline V gene lookup returns CDR1 ENHRY and CDR2 SYGVKD. CDR3 loop: CATEGGGGGYTF. For the CDR3, the DNA is TGTGCCACGGAAGGTGGAGGGGGTGGCTACACCTTC.

The genes are TRBV11-3 and TRBJ2-1; 11 nucleotides align to TRBD2. V lost 5 bases, J lost 8 bases, and 5 bases stayed unmatched. The CDR3 sequence is 14 residues long. Germline V gives CDR1 SGHNT, CDR2 YENEEA. The CDR3 region has the DNA TGTGCCAGCAGCCGACTAGCGGGATCGGATGAGCAGTTCTTC. Protein sequence: CASSRLAGSDEQFF.

V usage is TRBV10-3 and J usage is TRBJ2-2, with 10 bases identical to TRBD2. V shed 10 bases and J 6 bases; nucleotides not matched to a gene: 11. The germline V gene has CDR1 ENHRY and CDR2 SYGVKD. The CDR3 covers 15 residues. The CDR3 bases are TGTGCCACCTGGCCTAGCGGGAGTGGTGCCGGGGAGCTGTTTTTT. This codes for CATWPSGSGAGELFF.

The chain couples TRBV6-5 to TRBJ2-7; D possibly corresponds to TRBD1 (5 bases). Germline V gives CDR1 MNHEY, CDR2 SVGAGI. The CDR3 has 14 residues. V was shortened by 7 bases and J by 0 bases, with 13 bases between the two germline ends. In nucleotides, the CDR3 is TGTGCCAGCACCCTATGGGGCGTCTCCTACGAGCAGTACTTC. Amino acids: CASTLWGVSYEQYF.

V gene TRBV19 combines with J gene TRBJ1-1; D may be TRBD1 (5 bases). Trimming left V 1 base short and J 3 bases short, with 9 bases between. Germline V CDR1 and CDR2: LNHDA, SQIVND (reference sequence). The CDR3 is 14 residues long. The CDR3 bases are TGTGCCAGTAGTATAGCAGGGCGGGACACTGAAGCTTTCTTT. This translates into CASSIAGRDTEAFF. The variable domain in full, with the rest retrieved from reference TRBV19 and TRBJ1-1, is DGGITQSPKYLFRKEGQNVTLSCEQNLNHDAMYWYRQDPGQGLRLIYYSQIVNDFQKGDIAEGYSVSREKKESFPLTVTSAQKNPTAFYLCASSIAGRDTEAFFGQGTRLTVV.

Worth noting for this clone: Other DNA sequences in the same sample also yield this CDR3. The chain links TRBV6-2 or TRBV6-3 to TRBJ1-6; D is unclear. This CDR3 region has 14 residues. Per germline, CDR1 MNHEY and CDR2 SVGEGT. Trimming left V 0 bases short and J 6 bases short, with 6 bases between. CDR3 sequence reads: CASSYSGGNSPLHF. DNA for the CDR3: TGTGCCAGCAGTTACTCCGGTGGTAATTCACCCCTCCACTTT.

The chain is built from TRBV5-1 and TRBJ2-3; perhaps TRBD2 as D (5 bases). The CDR3 covers 16 residues. V lost 3 bases and J 5 bases, leaving 19 bases between the germline ends. Per the germline V gene, CDR1 is SGHRS and CDR2 is YFSETQ. CDR3 in DNA: TGCGCCAGCAGCTCGATACTAGTTGCGGACCGAGATACGCAGTATTTT. Translation gives CASSSILVADRDTQYF.

V gene TRBV12-3 or TRBV12-4 combines with J gene TRBJ1-5; D remains unclear. This CDR3 is 13 amino acids long. Trimming removed 6 bases at V and 0 bases at J, with 6 bases between. In DNA form, the CDR3 reads TGTGCCAGCAGGACGTATAGCAATCAGCCCCAGCATTTT. Amino acids: CASRTYSNQPQHF.

The rearrangement joins TRBV30 to TRBJ1-1; the match to TRBD1 covers 9 bases. Trimming cost V 3 bases and J 1 base; bases outside gene matches: 3. Germline CDR1 GTSNPN, CDR2 SVGIG (reference sequence). The CDR3 is 14 amino acids. The CDR3 nucleotides read TGTGCCTGGAGGGGACAGGGCTCGAACACTGAAGCTTTCTTT. Translation gives CAWRGQGSNTEAFF.